These T cell receptor beta chains were read from a single sample in a study of regulatory T cells in long-lasting Graves disease. TCRdb analysed the multiplex PCR reads with MiXCR anew, one entry per CDR3 protein. The sample has around 400,000 distinct CDR3 sequences, approximately 25% seen once. Material: peripheral blood mononuclear cells (PBMCs), obtained when the disease was refractory, from a patient treated with antithyroid drugs. The receptors come from a woman aged 40 to 50 with Graves disease. The CDR3 runs from the conserved cysteine through the conserved F or W. D genes are given only for firm matches. A clone size is listed for some rows: how often the clone was seen (once, few, many), or a class if it is expanded.

D gene	clone size	J gene	V gene	CDR3 DNA	CDR3 protein
NA	NA	TRBJ1-1	TRBV19	TGTGCCAGTGGGGCCCGCACTGAAGCTTTCTTT	CASGARTEAFF
NA	few	TRBJ2-7	TRBV14	TGTGCCAGCAGCCAACTAGTGGCCGAGCAGTACTTC	CASSQLVAEQYF
NA	NA	TRBJ1-5	TRBV5-5	TGTGCCAGCAGCCCATACCCTCGGGGGGCGAGTCAGCCCCAGCATTTT	CASSPYPRGASQPQHF
NA	once	TRBJ1-2	TRBV3-1	TGTGCCAGCAGCCTGGTAGGGAGGAGGGGACGCGGCTATGGCTACACCTTC	CASSLVGRRGRGYGYTF
NA	few	TRBJ2-4	TRBV19	TGTGCCAGTAGAAAGGGAGACAGATTTTCAACCCTAGCCAAAAACATTCAGTACTTC	CASRKGDRFSTLAKNIQYF
TRBD1	few	TRBJ1-4	TRBV20-1	TGCAGTGCTGGACGGACAGGGGGTACTAATGAAAAACTGTTTTTT	CSAGRTGGTNEKLFF
NA	NA	TRBJ2-3	TRBV28	TGTGCCAGCAGTCCCACCCGAACCGTGGATACGCAGTATTTT	CASSPTRTVDTQYF
NA	NA	TRBJ2-1	TRBV29-1	TGCAGCGTTGTCCGAGGGAGCTCCTACAATGAGCAGTTCTTC	CSVVRGSSYNEQFF
NA	many	TRBJ1-5	TRBV2	TGTGCCAGCAGTGAAAGGTGGTCTCAGCCCCAGCATTTT	CASSERWSQPQHF
TRBD2	NA	TRBJ2-3	TRBV12-5	TGTGCTAGTGGTTTGGCTAGCGGGATGGAGCAGTATTTT	CASGLASGMEQYF
TRBD2	NA	TRBJ2-7	TRBV6-2/TRBV6-3	TGTGCTAGCTACTCGCTAGCGGGGGACTACGAGCAGTACTTC	CASYSLAGDYEQYF
TRBD1	few	TRBJ2-7	TRBV15	TGTGCCACCAGCAGAACAACCCCAGGACAGGGAAGGTCCTACGAGCAGTACTTC	CATSRTTPGQGRSYEQYF
TRBD2	few	TRBJ2-2	TRBV25-1	TGTGCCAGCAGTGGTAGGAGGGTAGCGGGAGTCACCGGGGAGCTGTTTTTT	CASSGRRVAGVTGELFF
NA	many	TRBJ1-1	TRBV6-1	TGTGCCAGCACCGAAGGGTTGGGGCTGGACGCTGAAGCTTTCTTT	CASTEGLGLDAEAFF
TRBD2	many	TRBJ2-5	TRBV7-2	TGTGCCAGCAGCCGTACCCGCGGTCTAGCGGGAATAAGCAAGACCCAGTACTTC	CASSRTRGLAGISKTQYF
NA	many	TRBJ1-1	TRBV20-1	TGCAGTGCTAGAGAAAGGGGTGCTGATGAAGCTTTCTTT	CSARERGADEAFF